This T cell receptor (beta chain) was captured in a study of radiation and T cells in renal cell carcinoma. Study-wide results and caveats: Top tumor clonotypes rose in blood 2 weeks post-radiation, then contracted.

Time point: baseline pretreatment blood. As for treatment: 15 Gy SBRT to primary tumor, nephrectomy 4 weeks later. After SBRT, blood was collected at 2 and 4 weeks, plus baseline. The repertoire was sequenced with immunoSEQ multiplex PCR; TCRdb's copy has only in-frame clones and lacks some. The top ten hold around 21% of the sample, which has 130,000 or so clones, around four fifths seen once. V shed 3 bases and J 4 bases; nucleotides not matched to a gene: 10. The germline V gene has CDR1 SGHRS and CDR2 YFSETQ. The CDR3 has 18 amino acids. Points on this clone: Its target is not known.

This material consisted of blood, taken from a patient whose treatment included radiotherapy and nephrectomy. The gene calls are TRBV5-1 and TRBJ2-2; 12 nucleotides align to TRBD2. This clonotype was sampled from a woman aged 50 to 65 with renal cell carcinoma. Written as DNA, the CDR3 is TGCGCCAGCAGCTCGGTTGGTACTAGCGGGGGGTCCACCGGGGAGCTGTTTTTT. Translating it yields CASSSVGTSGGSTGELFF.